The 3 T cell receptor beta chains below all came from one sample that was sequenced in a study of blood T cells in healthy people across ages. A second PCR, run for about 7 to 12 cycles, used a sample-barcoded 5' primer plus a J-beta primer mix. TCRdb recomputed calls from the 5' RACE reads with MiXCR, one row per CDR3 protein. The sample lists about 1.6 million distinct CDR3 sequences, roughly a third occurring once. Sample: blood. These receptors were obtained from a woman aged 25 to 39 in good health.

The chain has TRBV28 and TRBJ2-4; a possible D gene is TRBD2 (6 bases). With the DNA end fitting TRBJ2-7 better, the J assignment may be wrong. Germline assignment: CDR1 MDHEN and CDR2 SYDVKM. This CDR3 region has 13 residues. The CDR3 loop reads CASYQAGHYEQYF. The CDR3, as DNA: TGTGCCAGTTACCAAGCGGGCCATTACGAGCAGTACTTC.

The chain couples TRBV6-1 to TRBJ1-1, with 12 nucleotides matching TRBD1. J gave up 5 bases and V 7 bases, and 8 bases lay outside the gene matches. The CDR3 sequence is 15 residues long. CDR1 is MNHNS and CDR2 is SASEGT in the germline V gene. For the CDR3, the DNA is TGTGCCAGCACTAAACCGGGACAGGGGGCAACTGAAGCTTTCTTT. Its protein is CASTKPGQGATEAFF.

Only a few counts were recorded for this clonotype. The CDR3 DNA reads TGCGCCAGCAGCTTAGCGACAGGGCTGTCAGGCACTGAAGCTTTCTTT. Residues: CASSLATGLSGTEAFF. The chain joins TRBV4-1 to TRBJ1-1; 7 bases map to TRBD1. The V gene's germline CDR1 is MGHRA and CDR2 YSYEKL. Trimming cost V 5 bases and J 4 bases; bases outside gene matches: 13. The length of the CDR3 is 16 residues.